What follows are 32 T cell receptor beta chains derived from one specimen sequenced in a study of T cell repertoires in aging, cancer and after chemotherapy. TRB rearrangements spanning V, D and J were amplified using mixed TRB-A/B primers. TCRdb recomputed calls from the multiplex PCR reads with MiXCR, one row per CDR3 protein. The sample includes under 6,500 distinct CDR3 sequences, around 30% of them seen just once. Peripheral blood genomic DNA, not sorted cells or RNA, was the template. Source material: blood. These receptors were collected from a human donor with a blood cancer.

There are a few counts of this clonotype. The CDR3: CASRSGLVGRIAYEQYF. Written as DNA, the CDR3 is TGTGCCAGCCGATCGGGACTAGTCGGCCGAATCGCCTACGAGCAGTACTTC. The genes are TRBV6-2 or TRBV6-3 and TRBJ2-7, with 8 bases matching TRBD2. Trimming at V came to 8 bases and at J to 2 bases, leaving 17 bases not matched to a gene. Germline V CDR1 and CDR2: MNHEY, SVGEGT. This CDR3 comprises 17 residues.

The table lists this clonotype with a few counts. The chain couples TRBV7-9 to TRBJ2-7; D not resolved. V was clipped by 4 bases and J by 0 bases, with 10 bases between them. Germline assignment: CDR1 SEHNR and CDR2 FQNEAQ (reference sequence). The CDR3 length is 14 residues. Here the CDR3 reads CASSSDGSSYEQYF. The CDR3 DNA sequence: TGTGCCAGCAGCTCGGACGGAAGCTCCTACGAGCAGTACTTC. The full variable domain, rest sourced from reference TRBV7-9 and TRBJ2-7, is DTGVSQNPRHKITKRGQNVTFRCDPISEHNRLYWYRQTLGQGPEFLTYFQNEAQLEKSRLLSDRFSAERPKGSFSTLEIQRTEQGDSAMYLCASSSDGSSYEQYFGPGTRLTVT.

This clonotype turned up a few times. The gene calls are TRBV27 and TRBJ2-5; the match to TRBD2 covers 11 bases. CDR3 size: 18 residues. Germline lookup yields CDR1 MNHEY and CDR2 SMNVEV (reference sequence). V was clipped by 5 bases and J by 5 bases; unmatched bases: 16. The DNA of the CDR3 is TGTGCCAGCAGTCCGACCACTATAGCGGGAGGGCCGGGGGAGACCCAGTACTTC. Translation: CASSPTTIAGGPGETQYF.

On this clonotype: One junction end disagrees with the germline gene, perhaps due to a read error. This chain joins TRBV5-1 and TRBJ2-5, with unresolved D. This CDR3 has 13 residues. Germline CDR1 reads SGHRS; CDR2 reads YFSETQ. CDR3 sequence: CARSFNSQETQYF. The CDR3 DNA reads TGCGCCAGAAGCTTTAACAGCCAAGAGACCCAGTACTTC.

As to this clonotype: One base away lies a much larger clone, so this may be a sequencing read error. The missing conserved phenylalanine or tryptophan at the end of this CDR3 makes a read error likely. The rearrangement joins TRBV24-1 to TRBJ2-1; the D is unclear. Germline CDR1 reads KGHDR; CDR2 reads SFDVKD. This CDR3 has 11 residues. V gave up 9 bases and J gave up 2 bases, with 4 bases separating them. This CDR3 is CATSAYNEQFL. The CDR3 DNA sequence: TGTGCCACCTCAGCCTACAATGAGCAGTTCTTA.

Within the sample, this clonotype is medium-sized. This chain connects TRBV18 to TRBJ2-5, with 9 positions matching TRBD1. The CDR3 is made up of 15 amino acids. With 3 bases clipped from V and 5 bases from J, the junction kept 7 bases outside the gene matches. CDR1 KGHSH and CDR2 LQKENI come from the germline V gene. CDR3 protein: CASSPYRGLGETQYF. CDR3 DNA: TGTGCCAGCTCACCTTACAGGGGGCTGGGGGAGACCCAGTACTTC. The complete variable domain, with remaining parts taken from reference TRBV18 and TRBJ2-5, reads NAGVMQNPRHLVRRRGQEARLRCSPMKGHSHVYWYRQLPEEGLKFMVYLQKENIIDESGMPKERFSAEFPKEGPSILRIQQVVRGDSAAYFCASSPYRGLGETQYFGPGTRLLVL.

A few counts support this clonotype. CDR3 coding DNA: TGTGCCAGCAGCTTACCAGGGGGAGATCAGCCCCAGCATTTT. Translated, it gives CASSLPGGDQPQHF. The chain combines TRBV5-6 with TRBJ1-5; 7 bases agree with TRBD1. This CDR3 comprises 14 residues. Trimming cost V 2 bases and J 5 bases; bases outside gene matches: 4. CDR1 SGHDT and CDR2 YYEEEE come from the germline V gene.

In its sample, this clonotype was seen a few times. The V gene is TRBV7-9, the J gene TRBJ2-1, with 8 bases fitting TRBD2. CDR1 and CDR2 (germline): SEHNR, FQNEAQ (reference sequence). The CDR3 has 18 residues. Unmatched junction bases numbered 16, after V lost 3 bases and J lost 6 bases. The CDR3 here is CASSFRSGLAGYSNEQFF. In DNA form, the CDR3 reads TGTGCCAGCAGCTTCCGGAGTGGGCTAGCGGGCTACTCCAATGAGCAGTTCTTC.

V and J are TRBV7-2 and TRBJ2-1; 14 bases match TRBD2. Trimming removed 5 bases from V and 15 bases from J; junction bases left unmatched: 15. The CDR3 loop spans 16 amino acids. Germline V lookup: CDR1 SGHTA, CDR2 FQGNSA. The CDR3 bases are TGTGCCAGCAGCCTAACAGCTACAGGACTAGCGGGAGGTGTGTTCTTC. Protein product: CASSLTATGLAGGVFF.

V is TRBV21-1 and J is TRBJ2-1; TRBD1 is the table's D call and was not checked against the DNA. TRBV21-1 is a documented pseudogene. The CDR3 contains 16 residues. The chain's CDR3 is CASSKGPGPRADEQFF. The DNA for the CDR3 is TGTGCCAGCAGCAAAGGTCCGGGACCAAGGGCGGATGAGCAGTTCTTC.

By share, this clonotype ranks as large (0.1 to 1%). CDR3 protein: CSVATGNEQFF. CDR3 DNA: TGCAGCGTTGCCACGGGGAATGAGCAGTTCTTC. This rearrangement joins TRBV29-1 to TRBJ2-1; weak D call: TRBD2 (5 bases). The CDR3 has 11 amino acids. The V end lost 4 bases, the J end lost 7 bases, and 8 bases lay between the germline ends. Germline V gene data show CDR1 as SQVTM and CDR2 as ANQGSEA.

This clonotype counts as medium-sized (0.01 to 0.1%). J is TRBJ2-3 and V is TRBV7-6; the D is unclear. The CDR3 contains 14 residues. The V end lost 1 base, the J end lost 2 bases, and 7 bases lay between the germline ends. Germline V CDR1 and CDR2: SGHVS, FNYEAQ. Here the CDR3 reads CASSLVAHTDTQYF. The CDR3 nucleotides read TGTGCCAGCAGCTTAGTTGCCCACACAGATACGCAGTATTTT.

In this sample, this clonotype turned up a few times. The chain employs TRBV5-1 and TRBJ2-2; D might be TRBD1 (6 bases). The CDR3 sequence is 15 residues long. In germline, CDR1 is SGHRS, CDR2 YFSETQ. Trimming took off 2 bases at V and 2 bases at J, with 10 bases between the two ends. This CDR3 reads CASSFPGHNTGELFF. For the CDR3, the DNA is TGCGCCAGCAGCTTTCCGGGACACAACACCGGGGAGCTGTTTTTT. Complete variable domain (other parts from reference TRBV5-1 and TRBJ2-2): KAGVTQTPRYLIKTRGQQVTLSCSPISGHRSVSWYQQTPGQGLQFLFEYFSETQRNKGNFPGRFSGRQFSNSRSEMNVSTLELGDSALYLCASSFPGHNTGELFFGEGSRLTVL.

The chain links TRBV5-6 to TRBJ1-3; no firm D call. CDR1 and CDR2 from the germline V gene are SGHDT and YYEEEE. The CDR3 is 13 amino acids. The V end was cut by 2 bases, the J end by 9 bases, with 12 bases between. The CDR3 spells CASSFGSPGTIYF. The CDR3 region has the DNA TGTGCCAGCAGCTTTGGTTCACCTGGCACCATATATTTT. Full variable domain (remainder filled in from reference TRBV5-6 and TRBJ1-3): DAGVTQSPTHLIKTRGQQVTLRCSPKSGHDTVSWYQQALGQGPQFIFQYYEEEERQRGNFPDRFSGHQFPNYSSELNVNALLLGDSALYLCASSFGSPGTIYFGEGSWLTVV.

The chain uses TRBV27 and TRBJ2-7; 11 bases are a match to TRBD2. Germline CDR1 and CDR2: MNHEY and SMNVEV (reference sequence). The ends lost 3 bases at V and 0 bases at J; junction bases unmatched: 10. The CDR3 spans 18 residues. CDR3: CASSFSSRLAGPSYEQYF. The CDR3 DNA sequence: TGTGCCAGCAGTTTTTCTTCCCGACTAGCGGGACCCTCCTACGAGCAGTACTTC.

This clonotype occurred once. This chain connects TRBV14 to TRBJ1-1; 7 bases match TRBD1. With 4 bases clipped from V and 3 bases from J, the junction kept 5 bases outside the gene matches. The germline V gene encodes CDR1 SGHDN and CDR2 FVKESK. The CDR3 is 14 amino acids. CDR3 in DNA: TGTGCCAGCAGCCCCCGGGACAGCGACACTGAAGCTTTCTTT. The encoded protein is CASSPRDSDTEAFF. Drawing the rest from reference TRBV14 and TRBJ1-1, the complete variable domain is EAGVTQFPSHSVIEKGQTVTLRCDPISGHDNLYWYRRVMGKEIKFLLHFVKESKQDESGMPNNRFLAERTGGTYSTLKVQPAELEDSGVYFCASSPRDSDTEAFFGQGTRLTVV.

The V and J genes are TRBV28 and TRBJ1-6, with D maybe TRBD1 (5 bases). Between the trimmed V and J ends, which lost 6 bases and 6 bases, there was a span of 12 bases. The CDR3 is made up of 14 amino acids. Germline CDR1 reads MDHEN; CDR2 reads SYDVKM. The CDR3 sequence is CASSLGGGNSPLHF. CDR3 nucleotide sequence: TGTGCCAGCAGCCTCGGCGGGGGTAATTCACCCCTCCACTTT.

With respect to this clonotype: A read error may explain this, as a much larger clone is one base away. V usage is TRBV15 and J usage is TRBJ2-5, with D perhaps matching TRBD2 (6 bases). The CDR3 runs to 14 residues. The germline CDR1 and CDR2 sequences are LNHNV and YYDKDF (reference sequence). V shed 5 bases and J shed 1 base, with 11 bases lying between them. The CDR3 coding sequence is TGTGCCACCAGCCGTAGCGGAGCCCAAGAGACCCAGTACTTC. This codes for CATSRSGAQETQYF.

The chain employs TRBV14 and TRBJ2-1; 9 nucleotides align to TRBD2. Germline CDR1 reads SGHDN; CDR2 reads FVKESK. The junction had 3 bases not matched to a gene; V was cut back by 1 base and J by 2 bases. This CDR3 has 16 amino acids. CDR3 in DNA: TGTGCCAGCAGCCAAGGGCTAGCGGGGACCTACAATGAGCAGTTCTTC. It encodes CASSQGLAGTYNEQFF. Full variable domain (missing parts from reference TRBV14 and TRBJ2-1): EAGVTQFPSHSVIEKGQTVTLRCDPISGHDNLYWYRRVMGKEIKFLLHFVKESKQDESGMPNNRFLAERTGGTYSTLKVQPAELEDSGVYFCASSQGLAGTYNEQFFGPGTRLTVL.

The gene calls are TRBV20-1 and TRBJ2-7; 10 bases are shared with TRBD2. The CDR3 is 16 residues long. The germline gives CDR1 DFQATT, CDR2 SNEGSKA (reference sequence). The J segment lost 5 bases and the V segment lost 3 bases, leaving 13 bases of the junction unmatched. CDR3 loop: CSARGFLAGEINEQYF. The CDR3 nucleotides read TGCAGTGCTAGGGGTTTCCTAGCGGGAGAAATCAACGAGCAGTACTTC.

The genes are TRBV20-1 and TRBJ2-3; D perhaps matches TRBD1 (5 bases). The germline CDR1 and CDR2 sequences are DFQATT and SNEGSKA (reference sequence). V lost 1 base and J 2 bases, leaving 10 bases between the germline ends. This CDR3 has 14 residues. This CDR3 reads CSARGRQFTDTQYF. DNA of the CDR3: TGCAGTGCTAGAGGCCGACAGTTCACAGATACGCAGTATTTT.

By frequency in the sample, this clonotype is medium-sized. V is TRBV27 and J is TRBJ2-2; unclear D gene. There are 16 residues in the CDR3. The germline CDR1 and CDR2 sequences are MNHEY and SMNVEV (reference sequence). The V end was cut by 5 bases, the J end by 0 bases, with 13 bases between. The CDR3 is CASSPRSRANTGELFF. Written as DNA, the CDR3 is TGTGCCAGCAGTCCCCGGTCAAGGGCGAACACCGGGGAGCTGTTTTTT.

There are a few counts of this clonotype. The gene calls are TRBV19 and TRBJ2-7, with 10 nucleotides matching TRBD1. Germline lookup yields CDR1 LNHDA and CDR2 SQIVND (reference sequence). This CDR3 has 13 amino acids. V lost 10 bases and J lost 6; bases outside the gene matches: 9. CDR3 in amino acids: CATGDRGRREQYF. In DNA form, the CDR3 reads TGTGCCACCGGGGACAGGGGACGACGCGAGCAGTACTTC.

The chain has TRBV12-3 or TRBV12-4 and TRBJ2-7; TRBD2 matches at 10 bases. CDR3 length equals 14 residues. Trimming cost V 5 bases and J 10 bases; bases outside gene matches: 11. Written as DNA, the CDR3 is TGTGCCAGCAGTATACTAGCGGGAATGCCGGATCAGTACTTC. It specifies CASSILAGMPDQYF.

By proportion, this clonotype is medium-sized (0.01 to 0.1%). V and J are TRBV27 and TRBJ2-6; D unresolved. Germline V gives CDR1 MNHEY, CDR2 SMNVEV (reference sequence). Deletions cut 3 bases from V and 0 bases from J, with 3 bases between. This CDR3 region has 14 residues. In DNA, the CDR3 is TGTGCCAGCAGTTTGGTCTCTGGGGCCAACGTCCTGACTTTC. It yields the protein CASSLVSGANVLTF.

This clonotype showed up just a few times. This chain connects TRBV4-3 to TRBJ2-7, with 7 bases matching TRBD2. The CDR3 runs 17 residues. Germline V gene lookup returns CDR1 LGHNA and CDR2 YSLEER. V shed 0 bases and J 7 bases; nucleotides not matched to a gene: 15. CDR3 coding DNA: TGCGCCAGCAGCCAAGATCCCGGGACTATGACCTCTGGGGAGCAGTACTTC. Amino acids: CASSQDPGTMTSGEQYF.

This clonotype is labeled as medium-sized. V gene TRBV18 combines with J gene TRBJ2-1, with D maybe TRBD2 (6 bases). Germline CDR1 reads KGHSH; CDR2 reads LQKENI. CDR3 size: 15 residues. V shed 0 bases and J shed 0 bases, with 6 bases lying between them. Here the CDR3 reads CASSPPGGSYNEQFF. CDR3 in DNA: TGTGCCAGCTCACCACCGGGGGGCTCCTACAATGAGCAGTTCTTC.

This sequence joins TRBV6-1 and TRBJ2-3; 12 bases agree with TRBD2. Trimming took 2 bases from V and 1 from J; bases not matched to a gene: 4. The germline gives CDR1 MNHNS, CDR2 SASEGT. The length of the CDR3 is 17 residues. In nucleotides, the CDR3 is TGTGCCAGCAGTGAACTAGCGGGAGGGAGTGGCACAGATACGCAGTATTTT. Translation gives CASSELAGGSGTDTQYF.

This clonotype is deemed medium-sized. CDR3 amino acids: CATGYYNEQFF. CDR3 DNA: TGTGCCACCGGGTACTACAATGAGCAGTTCTTC. The genes are TRBV24-1 and TRBJ2-1; D remains unclear. From germline, CDR1 is KGHDR and CDR2 SFDVKD. The CDR3 runs 11 residues. Trimming took 9 bases from V and 3 from J, leaving 5 bases between them.

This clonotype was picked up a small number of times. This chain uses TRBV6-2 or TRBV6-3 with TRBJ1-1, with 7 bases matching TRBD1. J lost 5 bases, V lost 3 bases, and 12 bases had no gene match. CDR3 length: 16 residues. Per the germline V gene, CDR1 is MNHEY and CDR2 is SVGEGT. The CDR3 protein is CASSYRTGAGWTEAFF. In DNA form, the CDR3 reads TGTGCCAGCAGTTATCGAACAGGGGCAGGGTGGACTGAAGCTTTCTTT.

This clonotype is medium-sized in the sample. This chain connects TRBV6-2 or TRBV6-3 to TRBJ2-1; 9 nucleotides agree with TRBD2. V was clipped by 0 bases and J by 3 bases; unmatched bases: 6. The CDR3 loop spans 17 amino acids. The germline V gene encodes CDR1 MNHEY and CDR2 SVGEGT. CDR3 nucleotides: TGTGCCAGCAGTTACTCGAGGCTAGCGGGAAGCTACAATGAGCAGTTCTTC. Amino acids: CASSYSRLAGSYNEQFF.

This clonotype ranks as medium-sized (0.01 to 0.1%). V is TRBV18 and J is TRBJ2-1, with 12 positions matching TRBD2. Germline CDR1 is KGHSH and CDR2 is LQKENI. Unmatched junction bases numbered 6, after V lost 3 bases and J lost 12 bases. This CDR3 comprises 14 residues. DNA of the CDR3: TGTGCCAGCTCACCGACTAGCGGGAGAGGGCGGCAGTTCTTC. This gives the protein CASSPTSGRGRQFF.